This paragraph covers one T cell receptor beta chain sequence. What it binds is not known. This sample is part of a study of T cell responses to AZD1222 COVID-19 vaccine. Study at large: Analyses pooled second doses at about 4 or about 12 weeks.

This table comes from immunoSEQ multiplex PCR, and its TCRdb copy is limited to in-frame clones, with some not included. The sample has fewer than 250,000 clones, over 80% seen once. Study-level results: Repertoire collection took place solely once the T cell response had peaked. Clonal diversity may have been underestimated in mostly white British donors. At study baseline, merely a handful of AZD1222 recipients were seropositive.

Per germline, CDR1 MNHEY and CDR2 SVGAGI. V was trimmed by 7 bases and J by 4 bases, leaving 14 bases between them. The CDR3 has 14 amino acids. The rearrangement joins TRBV6-5 to TRBJ1-5, with D possibly TRBD1 on 5 matching bases. The sample here was peripheral blood, taken on day 0 of AZD1222 vaccination. The TCR was taken from an adult in good health. This chain's CDR3 is CASKPGTANQPQHF. The CDR3 DNA is TGTGCCAGCAAACCCGGGACCGCTAATCAGCCCCAGCATTTT.